This T cell receptor beta chain appears in the sequencing data of a study of T cells in Graves' hyperthyroidism and ophthalmopathy. Study-wide results and caveats: Peripheral blood also featured most of the thyroid clonotypes expanded above 0.001.

The investigators amplified TCR beta CDR3 regions from RNA transcripts. Carried out on the TCR CDR3, a first-round RT-PCR used the HTBI primer set. A single record per CDR3 protein comes from TCRdb applying MiXCR to the multiplex PCR reads. The table lists about 340,000 distinct CDR3 sequences, around a fifth of them singletons. About this clonotype itself: The antigen is unknown.

This clonotype originated in a woman between 45 and 65 years old with Graves' hyperthyroidism. Sequenced input: blood.

CDR3 loop: CASSPGASGTEVQYF. The CDR3 region has the DNA TGTGCCAGCAGCCCTGGGGCTAGCGGGACCGAAGTACAGTACTTC. The chain couples TRBV7-9 to TRBJ2-5; 9 bases fit TRBD2. Germline V gives CDR1 SEHNR, CDR2 FQNEAQ (reference sequence). Trimming took 5 bases from V and 11 from J; bases not matched to a gene: 15. The CDR3 covers 15 residues. The whole variable domain, remainder taken from reference TRBV7-9 and TRBJ2-5, is DTGVSQNPRHKITKRGQNVTFRCDPISEHNRLYWYRQTLGQGPEFLTYFQNEAQLEKSRLLSDRFSAERPKGSFSTLEIQRTEQGDSAMYLCASSPGASGTEVQYFGPGTRLLVL.